What follows are 8 T cell receptor beta chains derived from one specimen sequenced in a study of control samples from healthy donors and cancer patients. Measured with immunoSEQ multiplex PCR; TCRdb has only the in-frame clones, and not every one. The sample lists about 39,000 clones, approximately 82% occurring once. The sample comprised PBMCs. The receptors stem from a woman aged 60 to 75 with lung cancer.

The chain recombines TRBV12-3 or TRBV12-4 with TRBJ1-2, with no clear D. The CDR3 has 13 residues. Trimming took off 3 bases at V and 1 base at J, with 6 bases between the two ends. CDR3 residues: CASSFSNNYGYTF. CDR3 coding DNA: TGTGCCAGCAGTTTCTCCAATAACTATGGCTACACCTTC.

The chain is built from TRBV5-1 and TRBJ1-5; D gene ambiguous. The CDR3 has 14 residues. From germline, CDR1 is SGHRS and CDR2 YFSETQ. The ends were cut back, 0 bases at V and 8 bases at J, with 12 bases in the middle. Written as DNA, the CDR3 is TGCGCCAGCAGCTTGGGGTTTGAGTCTGAGCCCCAGCATTTT. Protein sequence: CASSLGFESEPQHF.

The V call is TRBV6-7, the J call TRBJ2-3; TRBD1 might be the D (6 bases). TRBV6-7 is assigned to the ORF class and has an uncertain function. V was cut by 6 bases and J by 2 bases, with 15 bases left in between. The CDR3 has 15 amino acids. The CDR3 reads CASRFAGALTDTQYF. Here the CDR3 DNA reads TGTGCCAGCAGATTTGCAGGGGCCCTCACAGATACGCAGTATTTT.

The chain is built from TRBV25-1 and TRBJ1-1; D is unclear. CDR3 length equals 14 residues. V lost 5 bases and J lost 6, with 16 bases in between. Germline V CDR1 and CDR2: MGHDK, SYGVNS. CDR3 in DNA: TGTGCCAGCAGTTTGGAAGGGTTGAAGGCTGAAGCTTTCTTT. As protein: CASSLEGLKAEAFF.

The V call is TRBV19, the J call TRBJ1-3, with no clear D. The CDR3 has 15 amino acids. V gave up 1 base and J gave up 4 bases, with 11 bases separating them. Germline V CDR1 and CDR2: LNHDA, SQIVND (reference sequence). The CDR3 DNA reads as TGTGCCAGTAGTATAGTAACGACTCCGGGAAACACCATATATTTT. This codes for CASSIVTTPGNTIYF.

The chain is built from TRBV7-9 and TRBJ2-5, with D perhaps being TRBD1 or TRBD2 (5 bases each). Germline V gene data show CDR1 as SEHNR and CDR2 as FQNEAQ (reference sequence). V was shortened by 3 bases and J by 3 bases, with 8 bases between the two germline ends. The CDR3 consists of 13 residues. The CDR3 region has the DNA TGTGCCAGCAGCTTTTTGGGGGAAGAGACCCAGTACTTC. Its translation: CASSFLGEETQYF.

This clone was seen only a few times. This chain uses TRBV28 with TRBJ1-6; D ambiguous. From germline, CDR1 is MDHEN and CDR2 SYDVKM. The V gene lost 6 bases and the J gene lost 8 bases, with 17 bases spanning the gap. The CDR3 is made up of 15 amino acids. The CDR3 is CASSLLGSSHSPLHF. For the CDR3, the DNA is TGTGCCAGCAGCCTCTTAGGGTCTAGCCATTCACCCCTCCACTTT. Combining the CDR3 with reference TRBV28 and TRBJ1-6 gives the whole variable domain DVKVTQSSRYLVKRTGEKVFLECVQDMDHENMFWYRQDPGLGLRLIYFSYDVKMKEKGDIPEGYSVSREKKERFSLILESASTNQTSMYLCASSLLGSSHSPLHFGNGTRLTVT.

The rearrangement uses TRBV5-1 and TRBJ2-7; 7 nucleotides align to TRBD2. Germline V gene lookup returns CDR1 SGHRS and CDR2 YFSETQ. V was clipped by 3 bases and J by 5 bases; unmatched bases: 11. This CDR3 has 15 residues. Here the CDR3 DNA reads TGCGCCAGCAGCTCAGGACTAAGCGGGATCAACGAGCAGTACTTC. Translation: CASSSGLSGINEQYF.